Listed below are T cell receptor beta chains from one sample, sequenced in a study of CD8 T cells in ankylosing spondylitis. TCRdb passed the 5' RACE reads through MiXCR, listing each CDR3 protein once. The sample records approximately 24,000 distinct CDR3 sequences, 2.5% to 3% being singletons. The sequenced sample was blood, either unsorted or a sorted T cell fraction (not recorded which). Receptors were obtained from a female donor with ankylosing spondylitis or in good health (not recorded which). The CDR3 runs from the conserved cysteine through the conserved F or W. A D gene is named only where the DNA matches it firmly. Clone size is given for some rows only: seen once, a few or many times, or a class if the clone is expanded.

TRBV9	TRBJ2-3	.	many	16	CASSRLGGIGTDTQYF	TGTGCCAGCAGCCGACTGGGGGGAATTGGCACAGATACGCAGTATTTT
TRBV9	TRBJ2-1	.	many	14	CASSVEGLNNEQFF	TGTGCCAGCAGCGTGGAGGGCCTCAACAATGAGCAGTTCTTC
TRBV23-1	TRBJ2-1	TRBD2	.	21	CASSQYVSSSGGEVPYNEQFF	TGCGCCAGCAGTCAATACGTATCGTCTAGCGGGGGAGAGGTCCCCTACAATGAGCAGTTCTTC
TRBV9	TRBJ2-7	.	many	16	CASSVEGDSRTYEQYF	TGTGCCAGCAGCGTAGAGGGAGACTCCCGAACCTACGAGCAGTACTTC
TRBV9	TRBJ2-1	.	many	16	CASSVGARPTYNEQFF	TGTGCCAGCAGCGTAGGAGCTAGACCGACGTACAATGAGCAGTTCTTC
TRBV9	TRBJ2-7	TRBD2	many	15	CASSVGGGGTYEQYF	TGTGCCAGCAGCGTAGGGGGCGGGGGGACCTACGAGCAGTACTTC
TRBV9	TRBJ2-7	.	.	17	CASSVATGRSSSYEQYF	TGTGCCAGCAGCGTAGCTACTGGGCGCTCTAGCTCCTACGAGCAGTACTTC
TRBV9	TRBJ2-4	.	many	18	CASSVGTDPTLAKNIQYF	TGTGCCAGCAGCGTAGGGACAGACCCTACATTAGCCAAAAACATTCAGTACTTC
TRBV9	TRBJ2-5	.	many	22	CASSVGPGSNPPLGATQETQYF	TGTGCCAGCAGCGTAGGACCCGGAAGTAATCCCCCCCTAGGTGCTACCCAAGAGACCCAGTACTTC
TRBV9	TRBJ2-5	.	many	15	CASSVDRLNQETQYF	TGTGCCAGCAGCGTAGATCGACTTAACCAAGAGACCCAGTACTTC
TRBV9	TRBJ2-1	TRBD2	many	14	CASSGLAGVNEQFF	TGTGCCAGCAGTGGTCTAGCGGGAGTCAATGAGCAGTTCTTC
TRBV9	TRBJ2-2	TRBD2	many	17	CASSVSSGRNRPGELFF	TGTGCCAGCAGCGTTAGTAGCGGGAGGAATCGCCCCGGGGAGCTGTTTTTT